A selection of T cell receptor beta chains follows, all from one sample in a study of somatic mutations in cytotoxic T cells in rheumatoid arthritis. Here immunoSEQ multiplex PCR was the method, and the copy in TCRdb shows in-frame clones only, minus some. The table includes roughly 9,800 clones, around 89% detected once. The sample taken for sequencing was CD4+ T cells sorted from blood. These receptors all come from a woman between 18 and 29 years old with rheumatoid arthritis. The CDR3 runs from the conserved cysteine through the conserved F or W. The order of the fields is CDR3 protein, CDR3 DNA, V gene, D gene, clone size, J gene. The D gene is left open where the match is weak. Only part of the rows carry a size: once, few, many, or a class if the clone is expanded.

CDR3aa: CASSVGPGAFNQPQHF; CDR3nt: TGTGCCAGCAGCGTAGGGCCAGGGGCTTTCAATCAGCCCCAGCATTTT; v_gene: TRBV9; d_gene: .; abundance: .; j_gene: TRBJ1-5
CDR3aa: CASSAGLANYEQYF; CDR3nt: TGTGCCAGCAGCGCGGGACTAGCGAACTACGAGCAGTACTTC; v_gene: TRBV5-4; d_gene: TRBD2; abundance: .; j_gene: TRBJ2-7
CDR3aa: CASSVSGVDSPLHF; CDR3nt: TGTGCCAGCAGCGTATCAGGGGTAGATTCACCCCTCCACTTT; v_gene: TRBV9; d_gene: .; abundance: few; j_gene: TRBJ1-6
CDR3aa: CASSPPGQLYEQYF; CDR3nt: TGTGCCAGCAGCCCACCCGGACAGCTCTACGAGCAGTACTTC; v_gene: TRBV7-9; d_gene: .; abundance: .; j_gene: TRBJ2-7
CDR3aa: CASSVEGGYGYTF; CDR3nt: TGTGCCAGCAGCGTAGAAGGGGGTTATGGCTACACCTTC; v_gene: TRBV9; d_gene: .; abundance: .; j_gene: TRBJ1-2
CDR3aa: CASSYKGEGEQFF; CDR3nt: TGTGCCAGCAGCTATAAAGGGGAGGGTGAGCAGTTCTTC; v_gene: TRBV11-2; d_gene: TRBD2; abundance: .; j_gene: TRBJ2-1
CDR3aa: CASSWTRGVQETQYF; CDR3nt: TGTGCCAGCTCATGGACACGGGGGGTCCAAGAGACCCAGTACTTC; v_gene: TRBV18; d_gene: TRBD2; abundance: .; j_gene: TRBJ2-5
CDR3aa: CASSLFPGLAGRGTYEQYF; CDR3nt: TGTGCCAGCAGCTTGTTCCCGGGACTAGCGGGGCGGGGCACCTACGAGCAGTACTTC; v_gene: TRBV5-6; d_gene: TRBD2; abundance: .; j_gene: TRBJ2-7
CDR3aa: CASSSRTGGPQPQHF; CDR3nt: TGCGCCAGCAGCTCGCGGACAGGGGGCCCTCAGCCCCAGCATTTT; v_gene: TRBV5-1; d_gene: TRBD1; abundance: .; j_gene: TRBJ1-5
CDR3aa: CASSSGPGGASTDTQYF; CDR3nt: TGTGCCAGCAGCTCAGGCCCGGGGGGGGCCAGCACAGATACGCAGTATTTT; v_gene: TRBV5-5; d_gene: TRBD2; abundance: .; j_gene: TRBJ2-3
CDR3aa: CSVAQVNEQFF; CDR3nt: TGCAGCGTTGCCCAGGTCAATGAGCAGTTCTTC; v_gene: TRBV29-1; d_gene: .; abundance: .; j_gene: TRBJ2-1
CDR3aa: CAISPSDTQYF; CDR3nt: TGTGCCATAAGTCCTTCGGATACGCAGTATTTT; v_gene: TRBV10-3; d_gene: .; abundance: .; j_gene: TRBJ2-3
CDR3aa: CATSRGAPGPQSGNTIYF; CDR3nt: TGTGCCACCAGCAGGGGGGCACCGGGGCCCCAAAGTGGAAACACCATATATTTT; v_gene: TRBV15; d_gene: .; abundance: .; j_gene: TRBJ1-3
CDR3aa: CAIKMGGSGEQFF; CDR3nt: TGTGCCATCAAAATGGGAGGGAGCGGTGAGCAGTTCTTC; v_gene: TRBV10-3; d_gene: TRBD2; abundance: .; j_gene: TRBJ2-1
CDR3aa: CASKQRTAQETQYF; CDR3nt: TGTGCCAGCAAACAAAGGACAGCCCAAGAGACCCAGTACTTC; v_gene: TRBV27; d_gene: .; abundance: .; j_gene: TRBJ2-5
CDR3aa: CASSLLGGTEAFF; CDR3nt: TGTGCCAGCAGCTTATTAGGGGGCACTGAAGCTTTCTTT; v_gene: TRBV7-9; d_gene: .; abundance: .; j_gene: TRBJ1-1
CDR3aa: CASSLMTGVISYEQYF; CDR3nt: TGTGCCAGCAGTTTAATGACAGGAGTTATCTCCTACGAGCAGTACTTC; v_gene: TRBV28; d_gene: .; abundance: .; j_gene: TRBJ2-7